A selection of T cell receptor beta chains follows, all from one sample in a study of blood T cell repertoires in COVID-19. Here immunoSEQ multiplex PCR was the method, and the copy in TCRdb shows in-frame clones only, minus some. Among 150,000 to 200,000 clones listed, more than 85% were seen once. The sequenced sample consisted of peripheral blood. The receptors were gathered from a man aged 45-65 years with acute or convalescent COVID-19. Both conserved end residues are part of each CDR3. D genes are given only for firm matches. Expanded clones are given a class, and other clones once, few, many or no size at all.

V	J	size	D	length	CDR3	DNA
TRBV6-1	TRBJ1-1	NA	NA	14	CASSDNPGKTEAFF	TGTGCCAGCAGTGATAACCCAGGGAAGACTGAAGCTTTCTTT
TRBV6-5	TRBJ2-7	NA	TRBD1	16	CASSYSVAGQGFEQYF	TGTGCCAGCAGTTACTCGGTGGCGGGACAGGGGTTCGAGCAGTACTTC
TRBV6-5	TRBJ2-3	NA	NA	16	CASSYSSGFGADTQYF	TGTGCCAGCAGTTACTCGTCCGGGTTCGGCGCAGATACGCAGTATTTT
TRBV7-2	TRBJ1-1	NA	TRBD1	13	CASSSGQGTEAFF	TGTGCCAGCAGCTCGGGACAGGGCACTGAAGCTTTCTTT
TRBV18	TRBJ2-1	NA	NA	15	CASSPAAISYNEQFF	TGTGCCAGCTCACCAGCGGCGATCTCCTACAATGAGCAGTTCTTC
TRBV7-3	TRBJ2-3	NA	TRBD1	15	CASSPQGVGTDTQYF	TGTGCCAGCAGCCCCCAGGGGGTGGGAACAGATACGCAGTATTTT
TRBV27	TRBJ2-2	NA	TRBD2	17	CASSLSRLAGNTGELFF	TGTGCCAGCAGTTTATCGAGGCTAGCGGGCAACACCGGGGAGCTGTTTTTT
TRBV28	TRBJ2-7	NA	TRBD1	15	CASSSPRQGVDEQYF	TGTGCCAGCAGTTCCCCCAGACAGGGAGTCGACGAGCAGTACTTC
TRBV10-3	TRBJ2-7	NA	NA	14	CAISAGTPLGEQYF	TGTGCCATCAGCGCCGGGACTCCTTTGGGCGAGCAGTACTTC
TRBV2	TRBJ2-2	NA	TRBD1	14	CASGTELNTGELFF	TGTGCCAGCGGGACAGAACTAAACACCGGGGAGCTGTTTTTT
TRBV5-6	TRBJ2-1	NA	TRBD1	14	CATYKRDSYNEQFF	TGTGCCACTTATAAGAGGGACAGTTACAATGAGCAGTTCTTC
TRBV4-1	TRBJ2-7	NA	NA	14	CASSQEPQGYEQYF	TGCGCCAGCAGCCAAGAGCCCCAGGGTTACGAGCAGTACTTC
TRBV19	TRBJ2-7	NA	TRBD2	16	CASSIGGTSGAYEQYF	TGTGCCAGTAGTATTGGGGGGACTAGCGGAGCCTACGAGCAGTACTTC
TRBV29-1	TRBJ2-5	NA	NA	13	CSADTGYQETQYF	TGCAGCGCTGACACGGGGTACCAAGAGACCCAGTACTTC
TRBV6-6	TRBJ1-1	NA	NA	14	CASSLQGTNTEAFF	TGTGCCAGCAGCCTACAGGGTACGAACACTGAAGCTTTCTTT
TRBV27	TRBJ2-3	NA	NA	13	CASSWSGADTQYF	TGTGCCAGCAGTTGGAGCGGCGCAGATACGCAGTATTTT
TRBV9	TRBJ1-6	NA	TRBD1	15	CASSAQGAYNSPLHF	TGTGCCAGCAGCGCCCAGGGGGCATACAATTCACCCCTCCACTTT
TRBV5-1	TRBJ2-3	NA	TRBD1	14	CASSLQGASDTQYF	TGCGCCAGCAGCTTACAGGGGGCAAGCGATACGCAGTATTTT
TRBV25-1	TRBJ2-5	NA	NA	15	CASSVLGATQETQYF	TGTGCCAGCAGTGTGCTTGGGGCCACCCAAGAGACCCAGTACTTC
TRBV10-3	TRBJ1-5	NA	NA	15	CAISEGGLGNQPQHF	TGTGCCATCAGTGAGGGAGGGCTTGGCAATCAGCCCCAGCATTTT
TRBV7-9	TRBJ1-4	NA	NA	14	CASSPGTPVEKLFF	TGTGCCAGCAGCCCAGGGACTCCTGTTGAAAAACTGTTTTTT
TRBV6-6	TRBJ2-7	NA	NA	15	CASSYSPGLSYEQYF	TGTGCCAGCAGTTACTCGCCCGGACTTAGCTACGAGCAGTACTTC
TRBV6-5	TRBJ2-2	NA	TRBD2	15	CASMSPGGFTGELFF	TGTGCCAGCATGTCTCCGGGGGGTTTTACCGGGGAGCTGTTTTTT
TRBV29-1	TRBJ1-1	NA	TRBD1	14	CSVEVGQGNTEAFF	TGCAGCGTTGAAGTAGGACAGGGGAACACTGAAGCTTTCTTT
TRBV7-2	TRBJ2-7	NA	NA	13	CASSLREDYEQYF	TGTGCCAGCAGCTTACGAGAAGACTACGAGCAGTACTTC
TRBV11-2	TRBJ2-5	once	TRBD2	16	CASSPNQAGDGETQYF	TGTGCCAGCAGCCCAAATCAAGCGGGAGATGGGGAGACCCAGTACTTC
TRBV4-3	TRBJ1-2	NA	NA	13	CASSQVSGGIYTF	TGCGCCAGCAGCCAAGTATCTGGGGGCATCTACACCTTC
TRBV6-5	TRBJ1-2	NA	NA	14	CASSKATGITGYTF	TGTGCCAGCAGTAAGGCTACAGGGATTACTGGCTACACCTTC